This T cell receptor (beta chain) was sequenced in a study of T cells in tuberculosis. Whole-study results and caveats: The TCR-beta difference was not significant; alpha differences partly reflected length.

This sample's time point: new active TB diagnosis, blood taken before or within 7 days of starting treatment. With respect to this clone: The antigen remains undetermined.

Assay: immunoSEQ multiplex PCR; the TCRdb copy retains only in-frame clones and omits some. The repertoire includes about 40,000 clones, approximately 93% of them detected once, and less than 5% sits in the top ten. The origin of this receptor is an adult with tuberculosis. The sample in question was PBMCs, obtained at tuberculosis diagnosis.

CDR3 coding DNA: TGTGCCAGCAGATACAGGGTTTCAGGCGAGCAGTACTTC. Protein: CASRYRVSGEQYF. The chain has TRBV27 and TRBJ2-7; the D gene is possibly TRBD1 (6 bases). V lost 6 bases, J lost 6 bases, and 15 bases lay in between. The CDR3 runs 13 residues. Germline V lookup: CDR1 MNHEY, CDR2 SMNVEV (reference sequence).